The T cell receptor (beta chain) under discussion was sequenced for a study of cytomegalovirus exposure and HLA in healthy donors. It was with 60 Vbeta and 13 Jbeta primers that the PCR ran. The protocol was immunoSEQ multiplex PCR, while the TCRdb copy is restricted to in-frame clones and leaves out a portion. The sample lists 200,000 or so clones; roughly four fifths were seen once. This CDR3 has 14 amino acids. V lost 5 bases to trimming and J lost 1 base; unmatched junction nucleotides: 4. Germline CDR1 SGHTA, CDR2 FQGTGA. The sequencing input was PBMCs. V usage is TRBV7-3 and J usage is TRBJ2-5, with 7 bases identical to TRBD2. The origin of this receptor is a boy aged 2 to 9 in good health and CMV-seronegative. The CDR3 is CASSPSSGQETQYF. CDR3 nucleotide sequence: TGTGCCAGCAGCCCCTCTAGCGGCCAAGAGACCCAGTACTTC.